This passage covers 26 T cell receptor beta chains from one sample sequenced in a study of CD8+CD57+ T cells in acquired aplastic anemia. CDR3 and TCR beta VDJ profiling relied on genomic DNA as the template. TCRdb re-derived calls from the reads in MiXCR, one entry per CDR3 protein. The sample lists over 200,000 distinct CDR3 sequences, under 65% seen once, with approximately 30% in the top ten. Material for sequencing was sorted CD4+, CD8+, or CD8+CD57+ T cells (not recorded which) from PBMCs. These TCRs come from a human donor in good health.

This chain uses TRBV19 with TRBJ2-2; D gene unclear. The CDR3 consists of 12 residues. Germline CDR1 and CDR2: LNHDA and SQIVND (reference sequence). V lost 3 bases and J lost 4, with 3 bases in between. CDR3 sequence: CASSIITGELFF. The CDR3 DNA reads as TGTGCCAGTAGTATTATCACCGGGGAGCTGTTTTTT.

This chain joins TRBV19 and TRBJ2-7; the D gene is possibly TRBD1 (5 bases). CDR1 is LNHDA, CDR2 SQIVND, per germline (reference sequence). V was trimmed by 4 bases and J by 3 bases, leaving 13 bases between them. The CDR3 is 14 amino acids. The CDR3 sequence: CASSKWEGDYEQYF. CDR3 coding DNA: TGTGCCAGTAGTAAGTGGGAAGGGGACTACGAGCAGTACTTC.

This chain links TRBV7-9 with TRBJ2-3; a possible D gene is TRBD1 (6 bases). Germline values: CDR1 SEHNR, CDR2 FQNEAQ (reference sequence). Trimming pared 1 base from V and 0 bases from J, leaving 11 bases between. The CDR3 runs 16 residues. The CDR3 loop is CASSLGGTSSTDTQYF. The DNA of the CDR3 is TGTGCCAGCAGCTTAGGAGGGACATCAAGCACAGATACGCAGTATTTT.

The rearrangement uses TRBV2 and TRBJ2-5; D remains unclear. This CDR3 is built from 14 residues. V was clipped by 2 bases and J by 5 bases, with 12 bases between them. Germline values: CDR1 SNHLY, CDR2 FYNNEI. CDR3 region: CASSERMRFETQYF. The CDR3 nucleotides read TGTGCCAGCAGTGAACGTATGCGGTTCGAGACCCAGTACTTC.

The V gene is TRBV27, the J gene TRBJ2-5, with D hard to call. Looked up from germline, CDR1 is MNHEY and CDR2 is SMNVEV (reference sequence). V dropped 4 bases and J dropped 2 bases, with 8 bases sitting between them. This CDR3 region has 13 residues. The CDR3 DNA sequence: TGTGCCAGCAGTTCGATAATACAAGAGACCCAGTACTTC. Translating it yields CASSSIIQETQYF.

The chain combines TRBV7-9 with TRBJ1-5, with D unclear. The CDR3 totals 15 residues. V was trimmed by 1 base and J by 3 bases, leaving 10 bases between them. Germline V gene data show CDR1 as SEHNR and CDR2 as FQNEAQ (reference sequence). CDR3 sequence: CASSLGTDDNQPQHF. The CDR3 DNA reads as TGTGCCAGCAGCTTAGGGACGGATGACAATCAGCCCCAGCATTTT.

This clonotype occurred a few times. The chain is built from TRBV27 and TRBJ2-2; 9 nucleotides agree with TRBD2. Trimming took 7 bases from V and 2 from J; bases not matched to a gene: 11. The length of the CDR3 is 17 residues. Germline CDR1 reads MNHEY; CDR2 reads SMNVEV (reference sequence). In nucleotides, the CDR3 is TGTGCCAGCAATTCCAGCGATAGCGGGAGCAACACCGGGGAGCTGTTTTTT. Translating gives CASNSSDSGSNTGELFF.

The CDR3 DNA is TGTGCCAGCAGCTTAGAGCGTTCGGGGGCAGCTGGCTACACCTTC. This encodes CASSLERSGAAGYTF. V and J are TRBV7-6 and TRBJ1-2, with a possible D match to TRBD1 (6 bases). The CDR3 totals 15 residues. Trimming shortened V by 1 base and J by 7 bases, and 16 bases separated the two germline ends. Germline V gene data show CDR1 as SGHVS and CDR2 as FNYEAQ.

This clonotype has ten or more counts. This sequence joins TRBV20-1 and TRBJ2-1; D unresolved. The CDR3 is made up of 11 amino acids. Looked up from germline, CDR1 is DFQATT and CDR2 is SNEGSKA (reference sequence). V was pared by 2 bases and J by 8 bases, with 7 bases between. The CDR3 loop is CSARQIYEQFF. The DNA for the CDR3 is TGCAGTGCTAGACAGATCTATGAGCAGTTCTTC.

The chain recombines TRBV20-1 with TRBJ2-3; a weak D match, TRBD1 (5 bases). V was cut by 6 bases and J by 10 bases, with 11 bases left in between. The CDR3 extends over 10 amino acids. Germline lookup yields CDR1 DFQATT and CDR2 SNEGSKA (reference sequence). The DNA of the CDR3 is TGCAGTGCGGGGCCCTCGGCGCAGTATTTT. It encodes CSAGPSAQYF.

This clonotype came up many times. This rearrangement joins TRBV6-5 to TRBJ1-2; 11 nucleotides align to TRBD1. CDR1 and CDR2 (germline): MNHEY, SVGAGI. The CDR3 totals 14 residues. With V trimmed by 5 bases and J by 6 bases, 5 bases remained unmatched. The CDR3 region is CASSGTGGVDGYTF. For the CDR3, the DNA is TGTGCCAGCAGTGGGACAGGGGGTGTCGATGGCTACACCTTC.

V usage is TRBV29-1 and J usage is TRBJ1-2; 8 bases agree with TRBD1. CDR3 length: 13 residues. Germline values: CDR1 SQVTM, CDR2 ANQGSEA. V was pared by 7 bases and J by 5 bases, with 9 bases of the junction left unmatched. CDR3 in DNA: TGCAGCGCCGGGACAGGCGTCCCTTATGGCTACACCTTC. It yields the protein CSAGTGVPYGYTF.

For this clonotype: A much larger clonotype is one base distant, so this may be a read error. The V gene is TRBV4-1, the J gene TRBJ1-1; the D gene is possibly TRBD1 (6 bases). The CDR3 is made up of 13 amino acids. The V gene's germline CDR1 is MGHRA and CDR2 YSYEKL. The CDR3 sequence is CANSQGGSTEAFF. The CDR3 coding sequence is TGCGCCAACAGCCAAGGGGGGAGCACTGAAGCTTTCTTT.

The sample holds many counts of this clonotype. This sequence joins TRBV6-6 and TRBJ1-5; D is uncertain. CDR1 is MNHNY and CDR2 is SVGAGI in the germline V gene (reference sequence). The length of the CDR3 is 13 residues. The V gene lost 4 bases and the J gene lost 0 bases, with 4 bases spanning the gap. As DNA, the CDR3 is TGTGCCAGCAGTTCCAATAGCAATCAGCCCCAGCATTTT. It specifies CASSSNSNQPQHF.

This clonotype was detected many times. The chain links TRBV27 to TRBJ2-7, with D tentatively TRBD1 or TRBD2 (6 bases each). Between the trimmed V and J ends, which lost 5 bases and 4 bases, there was a span of 18 bases. This CDR3 is 15 amino acids long. CDR1 is MNHEY and CDR2 is SMNVEV in the germline V gene (reference sequence). CDR3 DNA sequence: TGTGCCAGCAGTCTTATAGGAGGGGGAGGTTACGAGCAGTACTTC. Protein product: CASSLIGGGGYEQYF.

This clonotype was seen just once. V usage is TRBV7-3 and J usage is TRBJ2-5; the D call may be TRBD1 or TRBD2 (5 bases each). Between the trimmed V and J ends, which lost 5 bases and 5 bases, there was a span of 18 bases. From germline, CDR1 is SGHTA and CDR2 FQGTGA. This CDR3 has 15 residues. Here the CDR3 reads CASSATSGAGETQYF. CDR3 sequence (DNA): TGTGCCAGCAGCGCCACTAGTGGGGCGGGTGAGACCCAGTACTTC.

This clonotype has a count of ten or more. The chain joins TRBV19 to TRBJ1-1; D remains ambiguous. Trimming cost V 7 bases and J 6 bases, with 24 bases left between them. Per germline, CDR1 LNHDA and CDR2 SQIVND (reference sequence). The CDR3 spans 16 residues. DNA for the CDR3: TGTGCCAGTACTACCCCCGCCGGATGGGAGGTGGCTGAAGCTTTCTTT. As protein: CASTTPAGWEVAEAFF.

Comment on this clonotype: It may be a read error: a sequence one base away is much more abundant. The CDR3 bases are TGTGCCAGTAATATAGAAGATTTACTGGGACGGAGCAATCAGCCCCAGCATTTT. Translated: CASNIEDLLGRSNQPQHF. The chain has TRBV19 and TRBJ1-5, with D maybe TRBD1 (5 bases). Germline CDR1 LNHDA, CDR2 SQIVND (reference sequence). The CDR3 length is 18 residues.

V and J are TRBV29-1 and TRBJ2-7, with 9 bases fitting TRBD1. With 0 bases clipped from V and 3 bases from J, the junction kept 6 bases outside the gene matches. CDR1 and CDR2 (germline): SQVTM, ANQGSEA. The CDR3 has 15 residues. The CDR3 reads CSVEESGTGFYEQYF. For the CDR3, the DNA is TGCAGCGTTGAAGAAAGTGGGACAGGGTTCTACGAGCAGTACTTC.

This clonotype has just a few counts. The chain carries TRBV20-1 and TRBJ2-7; 7 bases line up with TRBD1. This CDR3 comprises 11 residues. Germline assignment: CDR1 DFQATT and CDR2 SNEGSKA (reference sequence). CDR3: CRTGSLGEQYF. CDR3 nucleotides: TGCAGGACAGGGTCACTAGGCGAGCAGTACTTC.

The chain uses TRBV6-2 or TRBV6-3 and TRBJ1-1, with D unclear. Trimming took 8 bases from V and 8 from J, leaving 15 bases between them. Looked up from germline, CDR1 is MNHEY and CDR2 is SVGEGT. The CDR3 length is 12 residues. CDR3 DNA sequence: TGTGCCAGCTGCCCCTCGACGGGAGAAGCTTTCTTT. Its protein product is CASCPSTGEAFF.

The rearrangement joins TRBV7-2 to TRBJ2-1; 9 bases line up with TRBD2. The length of the CDR3 is 15 residues. Germline trimming cut 5 bases from V and 7 bases from J; bases unmatched to any gene: 9. Germline V gene lookup returns CDR1 SGHTA and CDR2 FQGNSA. The DNA of the CDR3 is TGTGCCAGCAGCCGGGGAGCTAGCGGGATAAATGAGCAGTTCTTC. Protein: CASSRGASGINEQFF.

This clonotype was seen repeatedly, ten times or more. The V and J genes are TRBV7-6 and TRBJ2-1; D is ambiguous. CDR3 length: 14 residues. Germline V gives CDR1 SGHVS, CDR2 FNYEAQ. V lost 5 bases, J lost 5 bases, and 13 bases lay in between. For the CDR3, the DNA is TGTGCCAGCAGCCCGAGTTGGCGGAACAATGAGCAGTTCTTC. This codes for CASSPSWRNNEQFF. The full variable domain, rest sourced from reference TRBV7-6 and TRBJ2-1, is GAGVSQSPRYKVTKRGQDVALRCDPISGHVSLYWYRQALGQGPEFLTYFNYEAQQDKSGLPNDRFSAERPEGSISTLTIQRTEQRDSAMYRCASSPSWRNNEQFFGPGTRLTVL.

The sample holds one count of this clonotype. This chain connects TRBV9 to TRBJ2-1; TRBD1 matches 9 bases. V was pared by 0 bases and J by 8 bases, with 6 bases of the junction left unmatched. This CDR3 is 15 amino acids long. Germline V gene data show CDR1 as SGDLS and CDR2 as YYNGEE. The CDR3 DNA reads as TGTGCCAGCAGCGTAGAGGGACAGGGTATCGATGAGCAGTTCTTC. As protein: CASSVEGQGIDEQFF.

This clonotype was seen many times. The CDR3, as DNA: TGTGCCAGCAGCCCAACGGGACTAGCGGGGGGGCCGTACGAGCAGTACTTC. It encodes CASSPTGLAGGPYEQYF. V is TRBV13 and J is TRBJ2-7; 16 nucleotides line up with TRBD2. The CDR3 runs 17 residues. Losses at the gene ends were 5 bases for V and 4 bases for J; bases not matched to a gene: 8. Germline V gene lookup returns CDR1 PRHDT and CDR2 FYEKMQ (reference sequence).

The chain combines TRBV10-3 with TRBJ2-7; a weak D match, TRBD1 (6 bases). V was trimmed by 10 bases and J by 4 bases, leaving 20 bases between them. Germline CDR1 and CDR2: ENHRY and SYGVKD. The CDR3 sequence is 14 residues long. The CDR3 region has the DNA TGTGCCAGAACAGGGCCCCTTGGTACGTACGAGCAGTACTTC. Translating it yields CARTGPLGTYEQYF.